These 28 T cell receptor beta chains were sequenced from one sample in a study of blood T cell repertoires in COVID-19. Clones were read by immunoSEQ multiplex PCR, and TCRdb kept only the in-frame ones, dropping some. The sample lists roughly 340,000 clones; around nine tenths were seen once. The sample comprised peripheral blood. These receptors originate from a woman younger than 30 who had recovered from COVID-19.

Comments on this clone: In the same sample, other DNA sequences code for this CDR3. The chain combines TRBV5-1 with TRBJ2-5, with 10 bases fitting TRBD1. The CDR3 spans 14 residues. Trimming took 4 bases from V and 4 from J; bases not matched to a gene: 4. CDR1 and CDR2 from the germline V gene are SGHRS and YFSETQ. This chain's CDR3 is CASSPGQGRETQYF. The CDR3 coding sequence is TGCGCCAGCAGCCCGGGACAGGGGCGAGAGACCCAGTACTTC.

The CDR3 region has the DNA TGTGCCAGCAGCAAACAGGGCTACGAGCAGTACGTC. It translates to CASSKQGYEQYV. V is TRBV11-2 and J is TRBJ2-7; possible D gene TRBD1, 6 bases. The CDR3 extends over 12 amino acids. Trimming removed 5 bases from V and 3 bases from J, with 8 bases in between. Germline CDR1 is SGHAT and CDR2 is FQNNGV.

Details on this clone: The sample contains more than one DNA sequence encoding this CDR3. The rearrangement uses TRBV5-1 and TRBJ2-1; 8 bases map to TRBD2. The CDR3 has 15 amino acids. The V gene's germline CDR1 is SGHRS and CDR2 YFSETQ. Trimming at V came to 7 bases and at J to 0 bases, leaving 6 bases not matched to a gene. The CDR3 bases are TGCGCCAGCCGCCTAGCGGGCAGCTCCTACAATGAGCAGTTCTTC. Protein product: CASRLAGSSYNEQFF.

The rearrangement joins TRBV27 to TRBJ2-5, with D tentatively TRBD1 (6 bases). This CDR3 comprises 14 residues. The V end was cut by 5 bases, the J end by 5 bases, with 15 bases between. Germline CDR1 is MNHEY and CDR2 is SMNVEV (reference sequence). CDR3 loop: CASSRQATGETQYF. The CDR3 DNA sequence: TGTGCCAGCAGTCGACAGGCCACGGGGGAGACCCAGTACTTC.

The chain joins TRBV13 to TRBJ1-3; 9 bases are shared with TRBD1. Germline values: CDR1 PRHDT, CDR2 FYEKMQ (reference sequence). CDR3 length: 17 amino acids. V was pared by 7 bases and J by 1 base, with 11 bases of the junction left unmatched. CDR3 amino acids: CASKSGTGKISGNTIYF. In DNA, the CDR3 is TGTGCCAGCAAAAGCGGGACAGGGAAGATTTCTGGAAACACCATATATTTT.

V is TRBV14 and J is TRBJ1-6, with 7 nucleotides matching TRBD1. From germline, CDR1 is SGHDN and CDR2 FVKESK. V dropped 0 bases and J dropped 8; count of bases not matched to a gene: 7. The CDR3 spans 16 residues. The CDR3 spells CASSQDQGVWHSPLHF. The DNA for the CDR3 is TGTGCCAGCAGCCAAGATCAGGGGGTTTGGCATTCACCCCTCCACTTT.

The CDR3 region is CASSHYRGSYEQYV. The CDR3 bases are TGTGCCAGCAGCCATTACAGGGGATCCTACGAGCAGTACGTC. The rearrangement joins TRBV5-4 to TRBJ2-7, with 7 bases identical to TRBD1. Losses at the gene ends were 4 bases for V and 1 base for J; bases not matched to a gene: 5. Germline V gives CDR1 SGHNT, CDR2 YYREEE (reference sequence). There are 14 residues in the CDR3.

J is TRBJ1-1 and V is TRBV5-6, with 10 positions matching TRBD1. The CDR3 is made up of 16 amino acids. Germline CDR1 is SGHDT and CDR2 is YYEEEE. Trimming cost V 4 bases and J 3 bases; bases outside gene matches: 9. For the CDR3, the DNA is TGTGCCAGCAGCCCGAGCGGACAGGGGGGTTACACTGAAGCTTTCTTT. This translates into CASSPSGQGGYTEAFF.

The genes are TRBV24-1 and TRBJ1-5, with TRBD1 matching 8 bases. The germline V gene encodes CDR1 KGHDR and CDR2 SFDVKD. The CDR3 runs to 15 residues. V shed 5 bases, J shed 1 base, and the junction held 3 bases outside the gene matches. The CDR3 region has the DNA TGTGCCACCAGTGTAACAGGGGGGAGCAATCAGCCCCAGCATTTT. It translates to CATSVTGGSNQPQHF.

This chain joins TRBV3-1 (or the pseudogene TRBV3-2) and TRBJ2-1, with a tentative D call TRBD2 (6 bases). The V gene lost 0 bases and the J gene lost 7 bases, with 13 bases spanning the gap. CDR3 length: 15 residues. The V gene's germline CDR1 is LGHDT and CDR2 YNNKEL (reference sequence). DNA for the CDR3: TGTGCCAGCAGCCAAGATTCCCTAGCGTATAATGAGCAGTTCTTC. Its translation is CASSQDSLAYNEQFF.

The rearrangement joins TRBV20-1 to TRBJ2-1; TRBD2 matches at 8 bases. The V and J ends lost 3 bases and 3 bases, in that order; junction bases with no gene match: 7. The CDR3 runs to 15 residues. Per the germline V gene, CDR1 is DFQATT and CDR2 is SNEGSKA (reference sequence). The CDR3 protein is CSASDGGRNYNEQFF. Written as DNA, the CDR3 is TGCAGTGCTAGTGACGGCGGGAGGAACTACAATGAGCAGTTCTTC.

This chain connects TRBV6-2 or TRBV6-3 to TRBJ1-2; D might be TRBD1 (6 bases). Germline-derived CDR1 and CDR2 are MNHEY and SVGEGT. The germline V and J ends were trimmed by 6 bases and 4 bases, with 21 bases remaining between them. The CDR3 has 16 amino acids. The CDR3 DNA is TGTGCCAGCAGCTCCCTGGACAGCCGTCCACCCTATGGCTACACCTTC. Its translation is CASSSLDSRPPYGYTF.

This rearrangement joins TRBV5-4 to TRBJ1-1; 7 nucleotides align to TRBD1. J lost 8 bases, V lost 4 bases, and 5 bases had no gene match. The CDR3 is 12 amino acids. Germline-derived CDR1 and CDR2 are SGHNT and YYREEE (reference sequence). This CDR3 reads CASSDPTGEAFF. The CDR3 nucleotides are TGTGCCAGCAGCGACCCGACAGGGGAAGCTTTCTTT.

This clone appeared a single time. The J gene is TRBJ2-1, the V gene TRBV9; 8 positions agree with TRBD2. Germline CDR1 is SGDLS and CDR2 is YYNGEE. The ends lost 3 bases at V and 2 bases at J; junction bases unmatched: 1. The length of the CDR3 is 14 residues. CDR3 coding DNA: TGTGCCAGCAGCGGAGCGGGAGCCTACAATGAGCAGTTCTTC. This translates into CASSGAGAYNEQFF. Based on the CDR3 plus reference TRBV9 and TRBJ2-1, the full variable domain is DSGVTQTPKHLITATGQRVTLRCSPRSGDLSVYWYQQSLDQGLQFLIQYYNGEERAKGNILERFSAQQFPDLHSELNLSSLELGDSALYFCASSGAGAYNEQFFGPGTRLTVL.

The J gene is TRBJ2-3, the V gene TRBV10-3; 7 nucleotides align to TRBD2. The V segment lost 7 bases and the J segment 2 bases; nucleotides outside the gene matches: 9. The CDR3 is 15 residues long. Germline V gene data show CDR1 as ENHRY and CDR2 as SYGVKD. In DNA form, the CDR3 reads TGTGCCATCAAATTGGGACTATCGTCCACAGATACGCAGTATTTT. It specifies CAIKLGLSSTDTQYF.

The V call is TRBV9, the J call TRBJ2-2; 10 nucleotides match TRBD1. The germline CDR1 and CDR2 sequences are SGDLS and YYNGEE. V dropped 4 bases and J dropped 7; count of bases not matched to a gene: 10. The CDR3 spans 16 residues. In DNA, the CDR3 is TGTGCCAGCAGCTTACGACCGGGACAGGGGATCGGGGAGCTGTTTTTT. Protein sequence: CASSLRPGQGIGELFF.

Concerning this clone itself: Additional DNA sequences in this sample encode the identical CDR3. The gene calls are TRBV7-2 and TRBJ2-5; D remains ambiguous. Germline assignment: CDR1 SGHTA and CDR2 FQGNSA. V gave up 5 bases and J gave up 5 bases, with 9 bases separating them. This CDR3 has 12 residues. CDR3 in amino acids: CASSLVRETQYF. The CDR3 coding sequence is TGTGCCAGCAGCCTGGTTCGGGAGACCCAGTACTTC. The whole variable domain, remainder taken from reference TRBV7-2 and TRBJ2-5, is GAGVSQSPSNKVTEKGKDVELRCDPISGHTALYWYRQSLGQGLEFLIYFQGNSAPDKSGLPSDRFSAERTGGSVSTLTIQRTQQEDSAVYLCASSLVRETQYFGPGTRLLVL.

This rearrangement joins TRBV7-9 to TRBJ1-6; D is possibly TRBD1 (5 bases). Germline assignment: CDR1 SEHNR and CDR2 FQNEAQ (reference sequence). The V and J ends lost 3 bases and 7 bases respectively, with 10 bases between them. The CDR3 sequence is 14 residues long. CDR3 bases: TGTGCCAGCAGCTTCCGGGAGGGGAATTCACCCCTCCACTTT. Translated: CASSFREGNSPLHF. The variable domain in full, completed from reference TRBV7-9 and TRBJ1-6, reads DTGVSQNPRHKITKRGQNVTFRCDPISEHNRLYWYRQTLGQGPEFLTYFQNEAQLEKSRLLSDRFSAERPKGSFSTLEIQRTEQGDSAMYLCASSFREGNSPLHFGNGTRLTVT.

J is TRBJ1-1 and V is TRBV6-5; 8 bases fit TRBD1. V shed 5 bases, J shed 5 bases, and the junction held 10 bases outside the gene matches. CDR3 length: 15 residues. From germline, CDR1 is MNHEY and CDR2 SVGAGI. The CDR3 nucleotides read TGTGCCAGCAGTAAGGGGACAGGTTGGAGAACTGAAGCTTTCTTT. Translating gives CASSKGTGWRTEAFF.

The V and J genes are TRBV4-3 and TRBJ2-1; the D gene is possibly TRBD2 (6 bases). Trimming removed 1 base at V and 4 bases at J, with 11 bases between. The length of the CDR3 is 15 residues. Germline assignment: CDR1 LGHNA and CDR2 YSLEER. Here the CDR3 reads CASSQAQGGYNEQFF. CDR3 coding DNA: TGCGCCAGCAGCCAAGCCCAGGGAGGATACAATGAGCAGTTCTTC.

CDR3 DNA: TGTGCCAGCAGCCTATCTGGGCAGCACTACGAGCAGTACGTC. This codes for CASSLSGQHYEQYV. This chain links TRBV11-3 with TRBJ2-7; D is unclear. The V end was cut by 5 bases, the J end by 3 bases, with 14 bases between. CDR3 length: 14 residues. Germline V gene lookup returns CDR1 SGHNT and CDR2 YENEEA.

The rearrangement joins TRBV7-2 to TRBJ1-5; no firm D call. Between the trimmed V and J ends, which lost 0 bases and 1 base, there was a span of 7 bases. The CDR3 sequence is 15 residues long. Germline V gene sequence: CDR1 SGHTA, CDR2 FQGNSA. CDR3 amino acids: CASSLARSSNQPQHF. CDR3 bases: TGTGCCAGCAGCTTAGCTCGGTCAAGCAATCAGCCCCAGCATTTT.

The genes are TRBV27 and TRBJ1-5, with D unclear. The CDR3 sequence is 17 residues long. Germline CDR1 MNHEY, CDR2 SMNVEV (reference sequence). Trimming cost V 2 bases and J 3 bases, with 17 bases left between them. The CDR3 region has the DNA TGTGCCAGCAGTTTACGGCCCCCGGGAGGTTACAATCAGCCCCAGCATTTT. It is translated as CASSLRPPGGYNQPQHF.

CDR3 bases: TGCGCCAGCCGTCCGTCCGCCACCACGGGGGAGACCCAGTACTTC. Its translation is CASRPSATTGETQYF. V and J are TRBV5-1 and TRBJ2-5, with a tentative D call TRBD2 (5 bases). Trimming left V 7 bases short and J 5 bases short, with 21 bases between. The V gene's germline CDR1 is SGHRS and CDR2 YFSETQ. This CDR3 has 15 amino acids.

The V and J genes are TRBV5-5 and TRBJ2-7; TRBD1 is a possible D gene (6 bases). Trimming took off 4 bases at V and 2 bases at J, with 19 bases between the two ends. There are 16 residues in the CDR3. Germline lookup yields CDR1 SGHKS and CDR2 YYEKEE (reference sequence). In DNA, the CDR3 is TGTGCCAGCAGCACGACGGGACAAAGCAAACCCTACGAGCAGTACGTC. It translates to CASSTTGQSKPYEQYV.

This clone was observed a few times. The V call is TRBV11-3, the J call TRBJ1-3; D gene ambiguous. From germline, CDR1 is SGHNT and CDR2 YENEEA. The germline V and J ends were trimmed by 5 bases and 6 bases, with 14 bases remaining between them. CDR3 size: 14 residues. CDR3 protein: CASSDSRVANTIYF. For the CDR3, the DNA is TGTGCCAGCAGCGACTCGAGGGTCGCAAACACCATATATTTT.

CDR3 residues: CASSFSGQREAGELFF. Written as DNA, the CDR3 is TGTGCCAGCAGTTTTAGTGGGCAGAGGGAGGCCGGGGAGCTGTTTTTT. The chain uses TRBV5-6 and TRBJ2-2; possibly TRBD2 for D (6 bases). CDR1 is SGHDT and CDR2 is YYEEEE in the germline V gene. V was shortened by 5 bases and J by 6 bases, with 20 bases between the two germline ends. This CDR3 has 16 amino acids.

The CDR3 loop is CASRRMGQEYTLGSYGYTF. The DNA of the CDR3 is TGTGCCAGTAGACGAATGGGGCAGGAGTATACATTGGGGTCCTATGGCTACACCTTC. The rearrangement uses TRBV19 and TRBJ1-2, with a tentative D call TRBD1 (5 bases). Trimming pared 6 bases from V and 4 bases from J, leaving 30 bases between. The length of the CDR3 is 19 residues. Germline CDR1 LNHDA, CDR2 SQIVND (reference sequence).